A selection of T cell receptor beta chains follows, all from one sample in a study of cytomegalovirus exposure and HLA in healthy donors. TCRdb's copy holds only in-frame clones and misses some; the assay was immunoSEQ multiplex PCR. This table has tens of thousands of clones, about 85% appearing once. The sample taken for sequencing was PBMCs. The source is a girl between 2 and 10 years old in good health and CMV-seropositive. The CDR3 runs from the conserved cysteine through the conserved F or W. Each record gives: clone size, D gene, J gene, V gene, CDR3 DNA, CDR3 protein. A D gene is named only where the DNA matches it firmly. Some rows mark clone size as missing; the rest say once, few, many or name a class of expanded clone.

clone_size: -
d_call: -
j_call: TRBJ2-6
v_call: TRBV7-7
cdr3_nt: TGTGCCAGCAGCGCCTCGCGGGGAACCACATCTGGGGCCAACGTCCTGACTTTC
cdr3_aa: CASSASRGTTSGANVLTF

clone_size: -
d_call: -
j_call: TRBJ2-3
v_call: TRBV19
cdr3_nt: TGTGCCAGTGACACCGGCGTGGAATGGACAGATACGCAGTATTTT
cdr3_aa: CASDTGVEWTDTQYF

clone_size: -
d_call: TRBD2
j_call: TRBJ2-7
v_call: TRBV6-5
cdr3_nt: TGTGCCAGCAGTTACTCGGGACTAGTGGGGTCGGAGCAGTACTTC
cdr3_aa: CASSYSGLVGSEQYF

clone_size: -
d_call: -
j_call: TRBJ1-5
v_call: TRBV29-1
cdr3_nt: TGCAGCGTTGAAGAAGGACGAGGGCAGCCCCAGCATTTT
cdr3_aa: CSVEEGRGQPQHF

clone_size: -
d_call: -
j_call: TRBJ2-7
v_call: TRBV2
cdr3_nt: TGTGCCAGCAGTAATGTGGCGGCGAGCTCCTACGAGCAGTACTTC
cdr3_aa: CASSNVAASSYEQYF

clone_size: -
d_call: -
j_call: TRBJ2-5
v_call: TRBV27
cdr3_nt: TGTGCCAGCATCTCCGGAGAGACCCAGTACTTC
cdr3_aa: CASISGETQYF

clone_size: -
d_call: -
j_call: TRBJ1-1
v_call: TRBV7-9
cdr3_nt: TGTGCCAGCAGCTCTGGACAGACGATGAACACTGAAGCTTTCTTT
cdr3_aa: CASSSGQTMNTEAFF

clone_size: few
d_call: -
j_call: TRBJ1-1
v_call: TRBV15
cdr3_nt: TGTGCCACCAGCAGAGATCGTCAGGGAGGCACTGAAGCTTTCTTT
cdr3_aa: CATSRDRQGGTEAFF

clone_size: -
d_call: -
j_call: TRBJ2-5
v_call: TRBV2
cdr3_nt: TGTGCCAGCAGCTTAGCGGAGGTCGGGACCCAGTACTTC
cdr3_aa: CASSLAEVGTQYF

clone_size: -
d_call: -
j_call: TRBJ2-2
v_call: TRBV28
cdr3_nt: TGTGCCAGCAGCCCCCGTTGGGCATCAAACACCGGGGAGCTGTTTTTT
cdr3_aa: CASSPRWASNTGELFF

clone_size: -
d_call: TRBD1
j_call: TRBJ2-5
v_call: TRBV11-2
cdr3_nt: TGTGCCAGCAGCATGGACAGGGACCAAGAGACCCAGTACTTC
cdr3_aa: CASSMDRDQETQYF

clone_size: -
d_call: -
j_call: TRBJ1-1
v_call: TRBV30
cdr3_nt: TGTGCCTGGATCGGAGGGAGGGTGGACAACACTGAAGCTTTCTTT
cdr3_aa: CAWIGGRVDNTEAFF

clone_size: -
d_call: TRBD1
j_call: TRBJ1-4
v_call: TRBV11-2
cdr3_nt: TGTGCCAGCAGCCCCAACCGGGACAGATCTGAAAAACTGTTTTTT
cdr3_aa: CASSPNRDRSEKLFF

clone_size: -
d_call: TRBD2
j_call: TRBJ2-3
v_call: TRBV5-1
cdr3_nt: TGCGCCAGCAGCCGCCTCGGACTAGCGGGAGTCGGAGATACGCAGTATTTT
cdr3_aa: CASSRLGLAGVGDTQYF

clone_size: -
d_call: -
j_call: TRBJ2-7
v_call: TRBV30
cdr3_nt: TGTGCCTGGAGTTCTGGCAGGGAAGCCTACGAGCAGTACTTC
cdr3_aa: CAWSSGREAYEQYF

clone_size: -
d_call: TRBD1
j_call: TRBJ2-7
v_call: TRBV27
cdr3_nt: TGTGCCAGCAGTTCCGACAGGGGCAGGGGCGGCGAGCAGTACTTC
cdr3_aa: CASSSDRGRGGEQYF

clone_size: -
d_call: -
j_call: TRBJ1-1
v_call: TRBV28
cdr3_nt: TGTGCCAGCAGTGTCCCCAGGAGATCGGGAACTGAAGCTTTCTTT
cdr3_aa: CASSVPRRSGTEAFF

clone_size: -
d_call: TRBD2
j_call: TRBJ2-3
v_call: TRBV5-4
cdr3_nt: TGTGCCAGCAGCCCGGGACTAGATGGGGTGGCGCAGTATTTT
cdr3_aa: CASSPGLDGVAQYF

clone_size: -
d_call: TRBD1
j_call: TRBJ2-7
v_call: TRBV5-4
cdr3_nt: TGTGCCAGCAGCTTCCAGGGGGAAAGGGAGCAGTACTTC
cdr3_aa: CASSFQGEREQYF

clone_size: -
d_call: TRBD1
j_call: TRBJ2-1
v_call: TRBV7-9
cdr3_nt: TGTGCCAGCAGCCCCCAGGGGGGGACAGGGAGTGAGCAGTTCTTC
cdr3_aa: CASSPQGGTGSEQFF

clone_size: -
d_call: -
j_call: TRBJ2-3
v_call: TRBV5-4
cdr3_nt: TGTGCCAGCAGCCCGGGGGACAGAGTATACCCCACAGATACGCAGTATTTT
cdr3_aa: CASSPGDRVYPTDTQYF

clone_size: -
d_call: TRBD1
j_call: TRBJ2-5
v_call: TRBV5-4
cdr3_nt: TGTGCCAGCAGCCCGGACAGGGGGCGTTGGGAGACCCAGTACTTC
cdr3_aa: CASSPDRGRWETQYF

clone_size: -
d_call: -
j_call: TRBJ2-7
v_call: TRBV7-9
cdr3_nt: TGTGCCAGCAGCGCCCAGGGATTCTACGAGCAGTACTTC
cdr3_aa: CASSAQGFYEQYF

clone_size: -
d_call: -
j_call: TRBJ1-2
v_call: TRBV7-9
cdr3_nt: TGTGCCAGCAGCTCTGAGCTTGGACAGCTCTATGGCTACACCTTC
cdr3_aa: CASSSELGQLYGYTF

clone_size: -
d_call: -
j_call: TRBJ2-3
v_call: TRBV6-5
cdr3_nt: TGTGCCAGCAGTTTTTTAGCGGAGAGCACAGATACGCAGTATTTT
cdr3_aa: CASSFLAESTDTQYF

clone_size: -
d_call: -
j_call: TRBJ1-5
v_call: TRBV5-1
cdr3_nt: TGCGCCAGCAGCTTGGAGTCGGGTAACAATCAGCCCCAGCATTTT
cdr3_aa: CASSLESGNNQPQHF

clone_size: few
d_call: -
j_call: TRBJ2-1
v_call: TRBV5-8
cdr3_nt: TGTGCCAGCGCCCGCACTTTTACCTACAATGAGCAGTTCTTC
cdr3_aa: CASARTFTYNEQFF

clone_size: -
d_call: -
j_call: TRBJ1-1
v_call: TRBV19
cdr3_nt: TGTGCCAGTAGTACACCCAGATACCCGAACACTGAAGCTTTCTTT
cdr3_aa: CASSTPRYPNTEAFF

clone_size: -
d_call: TRBD1
j_call: TRBJ1-2
v_call: TRBV28
cdr3_nt: TGTGCCAGCAGTGACAGGGAGATGGGCTACACCTTC
cdr3_aa: CASSDREMGYTF

clone_size: -
d_call: -
j_call: TRBJ1-1
v_call: TRBV6-4
cdr3_nt: TGTGCCACTAGACAGCAATTCAACACTGAAGCTTTCTTT
cdr3_aa: CATRQQFNTEAFF

clone_size: -
d_call: -
j_call: TRBJ1-1
v_call: TRBV10-3
cdr3_nt: TGTGCCATCAGTGAAGGGGTGAACACTGAAGCTTTCTTT
cdr3_aa: CAISEGVNTEAFF

clone_size: -
d_call: TRBD1
j_call: TRBJ1-5
v_call: TRBV19
cdr3_nt: TGTGCCAGTATCACGACAGGGGCCCTCGACCAGCCCCAGCATTTT
cdr3_aa: CASITTGALDQPQHF

clone_size: once
d_call: TRBD1
j_call: TRBJ2-7
v_call: TRBV28
cdr3_nt: TGTGCCAGCAGTTACCGGGACAGGCCTTCCTACGAGCAGTACTTC
cdr3_aa: CASSYRDRPSYEQYF

clone_size: -
d_call: TRBD1
j_call: TRBJ1-6
v_call: TRBV30
cdr3_nt: TGTGCCTGGAGTCCCGGACAGGGCCGGTCACCCCTCCACTTT
cdr3_aa: CAWSPGQGRSPLHF

clone_size: -
d_call: TRBD2
j_call: TRBJ2-3
v_call: TRBV6-4
cdr3_nt: TGTGCCAGCAGTGACGTAGCGGGAGGGACAGATACGCAGTATTTT
cdr3_aa: CASSDVAGGTDTQYF

clone_size: -
d_call: TRBD1
j_call: TRBJ2-7
v_call: TRBV30
cdr3_nt: TGTGCCTGGAGCCCGGGACAGGGGGACGAGCAGTACTTC
cdr3_aa: CAWSPGQGDEQYF

clone_size: -
d_call: TRBD1
j_call: TRBJ1-2
v_call: TRBV5-4
cdr3_nt: TGTGCCAGCAAGGGGACAGCTCGAGGCGGCTACACCTTC
cdr3_aa: CASKGTARGGYTF

clone_size: -
d_call: -
j_call: TRBJ1-1
v_call: TRBV2
cdr3_nt: TGTGCCAGCAGACAACAGGAGAACACTGAAGCTTTCTTT
cdr3_aa: CASRQQENTEAFF

clone_size: -
d_call: TRBD1
j_call: TRBJ1-6
v_call: TRBV6-6
cdr3_nt: TGTGCCAGCAGAGCCGGGACAGGGTTTTCACCCCTCCACTTT
cdr3_aa: CASRAGTGFSPLHF

clone_size: -
d_call: TRBD1
j_call: TRBJ2-7
v_call: TRBV27
cdr3_nt: TGTGCCAGCAGTCCCGGAGGGGGGACAGGGTTGTACGAGCAGTACTTC
cdr3_aa: CASSPGGGTGLYEQYF

clone_size: -
d_call: -
j_call: TRBJ2-4
v_call: TRBV30
cdr3_nt: TGTGCCTGGAGTGTACAACTAGGGTACGACATTCAGTACTTC
cdr3_aa: CAWSVQLGYDIQYF

clone_size: -
d_call: -
j_call: TRBJ1-2
v_call: TRBV6-1
cdr3_nt: TGTGCCAGCAGTCAGAGGGTAGACTATGGCTACACCTTC
cdr3_aa: CASSQRVDYGYTF

clone_size: -
d_call: TRBD2
j_call: TRBJ2-7
v_call: TRBV10-3
cdr3_nt: TGTGCCATCAGGACTAGCTCTGTCTACGAGCAGTACTTC
cdr3_aa: CAIRTSSVYEQYF

clone_size: -
d_call: -
j_call: TRBJ1-2
v_call: TRBV6-5
cdr3_nt: TGTGCCAGCAAACTACGGGTCATGCAGTACGGCTACACCTTC
cdr3_aa: CASKLRVMQYGYTF

clone_size: few
d_call: TRBD1
j_call: TRBJ1-5
v_call: TRBV27
cdr3_nt: TGTGCCAGCAGCCGAGGGACAGGGAATCAGCCCCAGCATTTT
cdr3_aa: CASSRGTGNQPQHF

clone_size: -
d_call: TRBD2
j_call: TRBJ2-3
v_call: TRBV2
cdr3_nt: TGTGCCAGCAGCCGCCTTACTAGCGGGAGAGGAATGGGGTCAGATACGCAGTATTTT
cdr3_aa: CASSRLTSGRGMGSDTQYF

clone_size: -
d_call: -
j_call: TRBJ2-2
v_call: TRBV7-8
cdr3_nt: TGTGCCAGCACCTTCCACTCCCGAGGGAGAGACAACACCGGGGAGCTGTTTTTT
cdr3_aa: CASTFHSRGRDNTGELFF

clone_size: few
d_call: -
j_call: TRBJ2-2
v_call: TRBV6-1
cdr3_nt: TGTGCCACCCCCGGGTCAGAGCTCACCGGGGAGCTGTTTTTT
cdr3_aa: CATPGSELTGELFF

clone_size: -
d_call: TRBD2
j_call: TRBJ2-7
v_call: TRBV5-1
cdr3_nt: TGCGCCAGCAGCTGGGCGACTAGCGGGAGCTCCTACGAGCAGTACTTC
cdr3_aa: CASSWATSGSSYEQYF

clone_size: -
d_call: -
j_call: TRBJ1-1
v_call: TRBV6-6
cdr3_nt: TGTGCCAGCAGTTACAACCTCGGGGGGGGCACTGAAGCTTTCTTT
cdr3_aa: CASSYNLGGGTEAFF

clone_size: -
d_call: -
j_call: TRBJ1-1
v_call: TRBV29-1
cdr3_nt: TGCAGCGTTGCCTCGGTCCAGAACACTGAAGCTTTCTTT
cdr3_aa: CSVASVQNTEAFF

clone_size: -
d_call: TRBD1
j_call: TRBJ1-2
v_call: TRBV30
cdr3_nt: TGTGCCTGGAGCCGGGACAGCTTCAACTATGGCTACACCTTC
cdr3_aa: CAWSRDSFNYGYTF

clone_size: -
d_call: TRBD2
j_call: TRBJ2-1
v_call: TRBV5-4
cdr3_nt: TGTGCCAGCAGCAACGCGGGACTAGACCGCAATGAGCAGTTCTTC
cdr3_aa: CASSNAGLDRNEQFF

clone_size: -
d_call: TRBD2
j_call: TRBJ2-3
v_call: TRBV28
cdr3_nt: TGTGCCAGCAGCCCGGGACTAGCCCCCCACACAGATACGCAGTATTTT
cdr3_aa: CASSPGLAPHTDTQYF

clone_size: -
d_call: -
j_call: TRBJ1-1
v_call: TRBV10-3
cdr3_nt: TGTGCCATCAGTGGATCACGGGACACTGAAGCTTTCTTT
cdr3_aa: CAISGSRDTEAFF

clone_size: -
d_call: -
j_call: TRBJ2-5
v_call: TRBV5-8
cdr3_nt: TGTGCCAGCAGCTTGGGAATAACTACCGTCTACCAAGAGACCCAGTACTTC
cdr3_aa: CASSLGITTVYQETQYF

clone_size: -
d_call: TRBD1
j_call: TRBJ2-1
v_call: TRBV7-8
cdr3_nt: TGTGCCAGCAGCTTTCGCGACAGGGTGCATGAGCAGTTCTTC
cdr3_aa: CASSFRDRVHEQFF